This is a list of T cell receptor beta chains from one sample in a study of identical twins. TCRdb fed the 5' RACE reads into MiXCR, producing one record per CDR3 protein. The repertoire has approximately 700,000 distinct CDR3 sequences, 18% of them found once; the top ten carry around 12%. These sequences were also reported in another study, on T cells expressing NK-cell markers.

The sample was PBMCs. The receptors here all came from a woman aged 18-29 years in good health. Each CDR3 is given with its conserved first and last residue. Each record gives: V gene, J gene, clone size, D gene, CDR3 protein, CDR3 DNA. A D gene is named only where the DNA matches it firmly. Rows may omit the clone size; those that give it use once, few, many or a size class.

>TRBV3-1|TRBJ1-6|-|-
CASSQDMGPGSPLHF
TGTGCCAGCAGCCAAGACATGGGACCGGGATCACCCCTCCACTTT
>TRBV20-1|TRBJ1-4|-|-
CSAYSVGREKLFF
TGCAGTGCTTACTCGGTGGGGAGAGAAAAACTGTTTTTT
>TRBV7-9|TRBJ2-3|-|-
CASSLGPSASTDTQYF
TGTGCCAGCAGCTTAGGCCCTAGCGCTAGTACAGATACGCAGTATTTT
>TRBV12-3/TRBV12-4|TRBJ2-5|-|TRBD1
CASSLILAADRGQETQYF
TGTGCCAGCAGTTTAATCCTCGCTGCGGACAGGGGACAAGAGACCCAGTACTTC
>TRBV20-1|TRBJ2-1|few|TRBD2
CSARVSTSGRYNEQFF
TGCAGTGCTAGAGTATCGACTAGCGGGAGATACAATGAGCAGTTCTTC
>TRBV20-1|TRBJ2-7|many|TRBD2
CSATSPASGSYEQYF
TGCAGTGCCACCTCGCCCGCTAGCGGGAGCTACGAGCAGTACTTC
>TRBV12-3/TRBV12-4|TRBJ2-3|-|TRBD1
CASSPWTGGWRDTQYF
TGTGCCAGCAGTCCCTGGACAGGGGGCTGGAGAGATACGCAGTATTTT
>TRBV4-1|TRBJ2-7|many|TRBD2
CASSQSSSGSSYEQYF
TGCGCCAGCAGCCAAAGTTCTAGCGGGAGCTCCTACGAGCAGTACTTC
>TRBV7-8|TRBJ2-1|few|TRBD2
CASSHRSSGGLNEQFF
TGTGCCAGCAGCCACCGGTCTAGCGGGGGGTTGAATGAGCAGTTCTTC
>TRBV11-2|TRBJ1-1|-|TRBD1
CASSLAGTGGTEAFF
TGTGCCAGCAGCTTAGCCGGGACAGGGGGCACTGAAGCTTTCTTT
>TRBV30|TRBJ1-5|-|-
CAWSVQGGQPQHF
TGTGCCTGGAGTGTACAGGGAGGTCAGCCCCAGCATTTT
>TRBV7-9|TRBJ2-3|few|-
CASSLAGDPDTQYF
TGTGCCAGCAGCTTAGCAGGGGACCCAGATACGCAGTATTTT
>TRBV19|TRBJ2-6|-|-
CASSIGAANSGANVLTF
TGTGCCAGTAGTATAGGAGCTGCCAACTCTGGGGCCAACGTCCTGACTTTC
>TRBV6-5|TRBJ2-7|few|-
CASSYSFWGRPYEQYF
TGTGCCAGCAGTTACTCGTTCTGGGGAAGGCCCTACGAGCAGTACTTC
>TRBV10-3|TRBJ2-5|few|TRBD2
CAISPGLADQETQYF
TGTGCCATCAGCCCGGGACTAGCGGATCAAGAGACCCAGTACTTC
>TRBV6-1|TRBJ2-7|few|-
CASKVRGAEEQYF
TGTGCCAGCAAGGTGAGAGGGGCGGAGGAGCAGTACTTC
>TRBV3-1|TRBJ1-2|-|-
CASSQAAGALRGYTF
TGTGCCAGCAGCCAAGCAGCGGGGGCTTTGCGGGGCTACACCTTC
>TRBV15|TRBJ1-4|-|TRBD1
CATSRGTGYEKLFF
TGTGCCACCAGCAGAGGGACAGGGTATGAAAAACTGTTTTTT
>TRBV5-6|TRBJ2-7|few|-
CASSLGQVSYEQYF
TGTGCCAGCAGCTTGGGACAGGTCTCCTACGAGCAGTACTTC
>TRBV20-1|TRBJ1-2|few|-
CSASPGNYGYTF
TGCAGTGCTAGCCCTGGAAACTATGGCTACACCTTC
>TRBV12-3/TRBV12-4|TRBJ2-7|-|-
CASSIESAYEQYF
TGTGCCAGCAGTATAGAATCTGCCTACGAGCAGTACTTC
>TRBV6-1|TRBJ2-2|few|TRBD1
CASTRTGTLGELFF
TGTGCCAGCACACGGACAGGGACCCTCGGGGAGCTGTTTTTT
>TRBV12-3/TRBV12-4|TRBJ2-1|many|TRBD2
CASSQIAGVIYNEQFF
TGTGCCAGCAGTCAAATAGCGGGGGTCATCTACAATGAGCAGTTCTTC
>TRBV20-1|TRBJ1-1|many|-
CSAPGTNVLVLRAEAFF
TGCAGTGCGCCCGGGACTAATGTTTTGGTCTTAAGGGCTGAGGCTTTCTTT
>TRBV19|TRBJ2-1|-|-
CASAGAAGTDEQFF
TGTGCCTCAGCCGGGGCAGCGGGTACGGATGAGCAGTTCTTC
>TRBV11-2|TRBJ2-7|-|TRBD2
CASSHGTSGAYEQYF
TGTGCCAGCAGCCATGGGACTAGCGGGGCCTACGAGCAGTACTTC
>TRBV9|TRBJ2-1|-|TRBD2
CASSVEGGGAGEQFF
TGTGCCAGCAGCGTAGAGGGCGGGGGGGCCGGTGAGCAGTTCTTC
>TRBV5-1|TRBJ2-7|-|-
CASSREDRESRYF
TGCGCCAGCAGCAGGGAGGACCGCGAGAGTCGGTACTTC
>TRBV9|TRBJ2-7|many|-
CASSVEPGQTYEQYF
TGTGCCAGCAGCGTAGAGCCGGGTCAAACCTACGAGCAGTACTTC
>TRBV6-1|TRBJ1-3|-|-
CASKEGVWGSGNTIYF
TGTGCCAGCAAAGAGGGCGTGTGGGGCTCTGGAAACACCATATATTTT
>TRBV6-5|TRBJ2-1|-|-
CASSYKGTQVPYNEQFF
TGTGCCAGCAGTTATAAAGGGACGCAGGTCCCCTACAATGAGCAGTTCTTC
>TRBV20-1|TRBJ1-4|few|-
CSAPGPGNGKLFF
TGCAGTGCCCCGGGACCGGGAAATGGGAAACTGTTTTTT
>TRBV7-2|TRBJ1-1|few|-
CASSKIGSEAFF
TGTGCCAGCAGCAAAATTGGCTCTGAAGCTTTCTTT
>TRBV3-1|TRBJ2-7|few|TRBD2
CASSRKTSAYYEQYF
TGTGCCAGCAGCCGGAAGACTAGCGCCTACTACGAGCAGTACTTC
>TRBV12-3/TRBV12-4|TRBJ2-7|many|-
CASSLKSSYEQYF
TGTGCCAGCAGTTTGAAGTCCTCCTACGAGCAGTACTTC
>TRBV5-1|TRBJ1-2|-|TRBD1
CASSNDRGYGYTF
TGCGCCAGCAGTAACGACAGGGGATACGGCTACACCTTC
>TRBV5-1|TRBJ2-7|-|-
CASSFGRVYEQYF
TGCGCCAGCAGCTTTGGCAGGGTCTACGAGCAGTACTTC
>TRBV5-5|TRBJ2-2|few|-
CASSFRTVTGELFF
TGTGCCAGCAGCTTTCGGACAGTAACCGGGGAGCTGTTTTTT
>TRBV7-9|TRBJ2-7|few|-
CASSLSWRGRSGYEQYF
TGTGCCAGCAGCTTAAGCTGGCGGGGACGTTCGGGCTACGAGCAGTACTTC
>TRBV3-1|TRBJ2-1|-|-
CASIPRGLGGISEQFF
TGTGCCAGCATCCCGAGAGGCCTCGGCGGGATAAGTGAGCAGTTCTTC
>TRBV14|TRBJ2-1|-|TRBD1
CASSLWDRGSHNEQFF
TGTGCCAGCAGCCTTTGGGACAGGGGTTCCCACAATGAGCAGTTCTTC
>TRBV9|TRBJ2-3|-|TRBD1
CASSVLGQQLSTDTQYF
TGTGCCAGCAGCGTTTTGGGACAGCAACTTTCCACAGATACGCAGTATTTT
>TRBV20-1|TRBJ1-5|-|-
CSATLKGWGNQPQHF
TGCAGTGCTACGCTCAAGGGTTGGGGCAATCAGCCCCAGCATTTT
>TRBV9|TRBJ1-5|-|-
CASSAGLGGDQPQHF
TGTGCCAGCAGCGCCGGTCTCGGGGGTGATCAGCCCCAGCATTTT
>TRBV11-2|TRBJ1-2|-|-
CASSLGGLTYGYTF
TGTGCCAGCAGTCTGGGGGGGTTGACCTATGGCTACACCTTC
>TRBV5-1|TRBJ1-1|-|-
CASTFGGHTNTEAFF
TGCGCCAGCACATTTGGAGGACATACGAACACTGAAGCTTTCTTT
>TRBV5-1|TRBJ1-5|-|-
CASSATGSNQPQHF
TGCGCCAGCAGCGCCACAGGGAGCAATCAGCCCCAGCATTTT
>TRBV6-1|TRBJ1-4|few|-
CASSVLETSEKLFF
TGTGCCAGCAGTGTGCTGGAAACGAGTGAAAAACTGTTTTTT
>TRBV20-1|TRBJ2-3|few|-
CSAIHTDTQYF
TGCAGTGCAATTCACACAGATACGCAGTATTTT
>TRBV7-6|TRBJ1-2|-|-
CASSSGSDYGYTF
TGTGCCAGCAGTTCTGGGTCCGACTATGGCTACACCTTC
>TRBV9|TRBJ2-3|-|-
CASSVDPIDTQYF
TGTGCCAGCAGCGTAGACCCGATAGATACGCAGTATTTT
>TRBV6-2/TRBV6-3|TRBJ2-1|-|TRBD2
CASSHPSGANNEQFF
TGTGCCAGCAGTCACCCTAGCGGGGCCAACAATGAGCAGTTCTTC
>TRBV7-2|TRBJ2-7|few|-
CASSLAWTYEQYF
TGTGCCAGCAGCTTAGCGTGGACCTACGAGCAGTACTTC
>TRBV20-1|TRBJ1-1|-|-
CSARGNPEAFF
TGCAGTGCTAGAGGAAATCCCGAAGCTTTCTTT
>TRBV20-1|TRBJ2-5|many|-
CSASNRGGGETQYF
TGCAGTGCTTCTAACAGGGGGGGTGGAGAGACCCAGTACTTC
>TRBV12-5|TRBJ2-5|-|-
CASGHRTDQETQYF
TGTGCTAGTGGTCATCGGACAGACCAAGAGACCCAGTACTTC
>TRBV20-1|TRBJ2-7|few|-
CSANPGDSYEQYF
TGCAGTGCTAATCCGGGAGACTCCTACGAGCAGTACTTC
>TRBV7-9|TRBJ1-1|-|-
CASSTSALNTEAFF
TGTGCCAGCAGCACTTCAGCGTTGAACACTGAAGCTTTCTTT
>TRBV18|TRBJ2-2|-|-
CASSPTDSRGELFF
TGTGCCAGCTCACCAACCGACAGCCGTGGGGAGCTGTTTTTT